A single sample gave rise to the 21 T cell receptor beta chains below, sequenced in a study of blood T cell repertoires in COVID-19. Profiled with immunoSEQ multiplex PCR; TCRdb holds only in-frame clones, not every one. The sample consists of around 250,000 clones, over 75% of them appearing once. The sample consisted of peripheral blood. Receptors originate from a man aged 45 to 65 with active or convalescent COVID-19.

This clone was detected only once. V gene TRBV6-5 combines with J gene TRBJ1-4, with a possible D match to TRBD1 (6 bases). CDR3 length equals 15 residues. Looked up from germline, CDR1 is MNHEY and CDR2 is SVGAGI. V gave up 5 bases and J gave up 5 bases, with 15 bases separating them. The CDR3, as DNA: TGTGCCAGCAGTCCCGGGACAAGCGGAAATGAAAAACTGTTTTTT. It translates to CASSPGTSGNEKLFF.

The chain employs TRBV19 and TRBJ2-5; no definite D call. Trimming left V 3 bases short and J 4 bases short, with 6 bases between. This CDR3 has 12 amino acids. Germline loops: CDR1 LNHDA, CDR2 SQIVND (reference sequence). The CDR3 region is CASSILGETQYF. In DNA, the CDR3 is TGTGCCAGTAGTATTCTAGGAGAGACCCAGTACTTC. The full variable domain, its missing parts supplied by reference TRBV19 and TRBJ2-5, is DGGITQSPKYLFRKEGQNVTLSCEQNLNHDAMYWYRQDPGQGLRLIYYSQIVNDFQKGDIAEGYSVSREKKESFPLTVTSAQKNPTAFYLCASSILGETQYFGPGTRLLVL.

The rearrangement joins TRBV19 to TRBJ2-5, with TRBD2 identical over 12 bases. The CDR3 runs to 15 residues. Losses at the gene ends were 4 bases for V and 4 bases for J; bases not matched to a gene: 4. Looked up from germline, CDR1 is LNHDA and CDR2 is SQIVND (reference sequence). The CDR3: CASSNMGLAGETQYF. In DNA, the CDR3 is TGTGCCAGTAGTAATATGGGACTAGCGGGAGAGACCCAGTACTTC.

Remarks on this clone: The junction does not match germline at one end; this may be a read error. The genes are TRBV14 and TRBJ1-1, with TRBD1 identical over 8 bases. Looked up from germline, CDR1 is SGHDN and CDR2 is FVKESK. The CDR3 totals 12 residues. For the CDR3, the DNA is TGTGCCAAGGACAGGGTGAAAACTGAAGCTTTCTTT. It is translated as CAKDRVKTEAFF. Filled out from reference TRBV14 and TRBJ1-1, the complete variable domain reads EAGVTQFPSHSVIEKGQTVTLRCDPISGHDNLYWYRRVMGKEIKFLLHFVKESKQDESGMPNNRFLAERTGGTYSTLKVQPAELEDSGVYFCAKDRVKTEAFFGQGTRLTVV.

V gene TRBV29-1 combines with J gene TRBJ1-2, with 12 bases aligning to TRBD1. With V trimmed by 6 bases and J by 4 bases, 12 bases remained unmatched. CDR1 and CDR2 (germline): SQVTM, ANQGSEA. The CDR3 is made up of 16 amino acids. The CDR3: CSVAPGTGGDAYGYTF. Written as DNA, the CDR3 is TGCAGCGTAGCTCCCGGGACAGGGGGCGACGCCTATGGCTACACCTTC.

V and J are TRBV7-9 and TRBJ2-2; the match to TRBD2 covers 14 bases. Unmatched junction bases numbered 12, after V lost 5 bases and J lost 7 bases. Germline CDR1 is SEHNR and CDR2 is FQNEAQ (reference sequence). This CDR3 contains 18 residues. CDR3 in amino acids: CASSAPGLAGATDGELFF. CDR3 nucleotide sequence: TGTGCCAGCAGCGCGCCGGGACTAGCGGGAGCGACCGACGGGGAGCTGTTTTTT.

This chain joins TRBV28 and TRBJ2-7; TRBD1 matches at 8 bases. This CDR3 comprises 13 residues. The germline V gene encodes CDR1 MDHEN and CDR2 SYDVKM. The V segment lost 5 bases and the J segment 5 bases; nucleotides outside the gene matches: 5. CDR3 DNA: TGTGCCAGCAGTATCACAGGGGGAGACGAGCAGTACTTC. Translation: CASSITGGDEQYF.

This sequence joins TRBV7-6 and TRBJ2-1; 7 bases line up with TRBD2. Germline V gives CDR1 SGHVS, CDR2 FNYEAQ. Trimming at V came to 5 bases and at J to 0 bases, leaving 7 bases not matched to a gene. The CDR3 contains 16 residues. CDR3 bases: TGTGCCAGCAGCCAAACTAGCGATCCCTCCTACAATGAGCAGTTCTTC. Translating it yields CASSQTSDPSYNEQFF.

The CDR3 nucleotides read TGTGCCAGCTCACCATCCAGGGGCTCAACTAACTATGGCTACACCTTC. Protein: CASSPSRGSTNYGYTF. This chain uses TRBV18 with TRBJ1-2, with D maybe TRBD1 (6 bases). V was pared by 2 bases and J by 0 bases, with 13 bases between. The CDR3 covers 16 residues. CDR1 is KGHSH and CDR2 is LQKENI in the germline V gene.

This chain connects TRBV4-2 to TRBJ2-7, with 8 bases lining up with TRBD2. The CDR3 consists of 16 residues. Germline lookup yields CDR1 LGHNA and CDR2 YNFKEQ. J gave up 0 bases and V 1 base, and 5 bases lay outside the gene matches. CDR3 DNA: TGTGCCAGCAGCCAAGCGAGCGGGAGAGTCTCCTACGAGCAGTACTTC. Its translation is CASSQASGRVSYEQYF.

The chain uses TRBV6-1 and TRBJ2-7; maybe TRBD2 (5 bases). V was trimmed by 2 bases and J by 9 bases, leaving 14 bases between them. The germline V gene encodes CDR1 MNHNS and CDR2 SASEGT. The CDR3 contains 13 residues. As DNA, the CDR3 is TGTGCCAGCAGTGAACGAATCGTGGACTCGCAGTACTTC. This codes for CASSERIVDSQYF.

The J gene is TRBJ2-1, the V gene TRBV12-3 or TRBV12-4; possible D gene TRBD2, 5 bases. The V gene lost 2 bases and the J gene lost 8 bases, with 10 bases spanning the gap. The CDR3 runs to 13 residues. The chain's CDR3 is CASSLPPADEQFF. The DNA for the CDR3 is TGTGCCAGCAGTTTACCTCCAGCGGATGAGCAGTTCTTC.

This clone was picked up a small number of times. The CDR3 sequence is CAWSVASGYEQYF. Written as DNA, the CDR3 is TGTGCCTGGAGTGTAGCTAGCGGCTACGAGCAGTACTTC. This rearrangement joins TRBV30 to TRBJ2-7; 7 bases are shared with TRBD2. The CDR3 runs to 13 residues. Germline CDR1 reads GTSNPN; CDR2 reads SVGIG (reference sequence). Trimming cost V 0 bases and J 3 bases; bases outside gene matches: 2.

A word on this clone: Additional DNA sequences in this sample encode the identical CDR3. The V gene is TRBV18, the J gene TRBJ2-7; 7 nucleotides align to TRBD1. In germline, CDR1 is KGHSH, CDR2 LQKENI. CDR3 length: 13 residues. Germline trimming cut 3 bases from V and 2 bases from J; bases unmatched to any gene: 1. Here the CDR3 reads CASSPGQPYEQYF. DNA for the CDR3: TGTGCCAGCTCACCGGGACAGCCCTACGAGCAGTACTTC.

The V and J genes are TRBV10-2 and TRBJ2-7; 10 nucleotides agree with TRBD2. Per germline, CDR1 WSHSY and CDR2 SAAADI. The CDR3 contains 15 residues. J lost 6 bases, V lost 3 bases, and 8 bases had no gene match. CDR3 in DNA: TGCGCCAGCAGTGATATAGCGGGGGGTATAGGCGAGCAGTACTTC. Its protein is CASSDIAGGIGEQYF.

The rearrangement uses TRBV2 and TRBJ1-5, with 7 bases matching TRBD1. Unmatched junction bases numbered 1, after V lost 1 base and J lost 7 bases. The germline V gene encodes CDR1 SNHLY and CDR2 FYNNEI. The CDR3 extends over 13 amino acids. CDR3 in DNA: TGTGCCAGCAGTGAAGAGGGGGCACAGCCCCAGCATTTT. Amino acid sequence: CASSEEGAQPQHF. The full variable domain, completed using reference TRBV2 and TRBJ1-5, is EPEVTQTPSHQVTQMGQEVILRCVPISNHLYFYWYRQILGQKVEFLVSFYNNEISEKSEIFDDQFSVERPDGSNFTLKIRSTKLEDSAMYFCASSEEGAQPQHFGDGTRLSIL.

The rearrangement links TRBV6-5 to TRBJ2-7; 11 nucleotides line up with TRBD2. The CDR3 is 15 residues long. Germline lookup yields CDR1 MNHEY and CDR2 SVGAGI. V trimming: 8 bases; J trimming: 6 bases; junction bases outside the gene matches: 12. CDR3 coding DNA: TGTGCCAGCTGGACTAGCGGGTCTCAACGGGGCGAGCAGTACTTC. It specifies CASWTSGSQRGEQYF.

The V gene is TRBV9, the J gene TRBJ2-1; 14 positions agree with TRBD2. This CDR3 contains 16 residues. The V segment lost 3 bases and the J segment 10 bases; nucleotides outside the gene matches: 9. CDR1 is SGDLS and CDR2 is YYNGEE in the germline V gene. CDR3 in amino acids: CASSETGTSGRDEQFF. The CDR3 region has the DNA TGTGCCAGCAGCGAAACCGGGACTAGCGGGAGAGACGAGCAGTTCTTC.

Note on this clone: Within the sample, other DNA sequences also encode this same CDR3. The chain recombines TRBV12-3 or TRBV12-4 with TRBJ1-2; 8 nucleotides match TRBD1. This CDR3 has 13 amino acids. After removal of 7 bases from V and 4 bases from J, the junction contained 5 bases not matched to a gene. CDR3 in amino acids: CASTRQGSYGYTF. The CDR3 DNA follows: TGTGCCAGCACTAGACAGGGGAGCTATGGCTACACCTTC.

This chain uses TRBV5-4 with TRBJ2-1; no definite D call. Germline loops: CDR1 SGHNT, CDR2 YYREEE (reference sequence). The CDR3 runs 11 residues. Trimming cost V 2 bases and J 6 bases, with 3 bases left between them. CDR3 nucleotide sequence: TGTGCCAGCAGCTTCGTCAATGAGCAGTTCTTC. It is translated as CASSFVNEQFF.

This clone has more than one count but fewer than ten. The chain couples TRBV7-6 to TRBJ2-1; TRBD2 matches at 11 bases. CDR1 is SGHVS and CDR2 is FNYEAQ in the germline V gene. V lost 4 bases, J lost 5 bases, and 1 base stayed unmatched. The CDR3 contains 14 residues. CDR3 nucleotides: TGTGCCAGCAGCTCGGGACTAGCGGACAATGAGCAGTTCTTC. Residues: CASSSGLADNEQFF. Filled out from reference TRBV7-6 and TRBJ2-1, the complete variable domain reads GAGVSQSPRYKVTKRGQDVALRCDPISGHVSLYWYRQALGQGPEFLTYFNYEAQQDKSGLPNDRFSAERPEGSISTLTIQRTEQRDSAMYRCASSSGLADNEQFFGPGTRLTVL.